This TCR beta chain was documented in a study of cytomegalovirus exposure and HLA in healthy donors. Study-wide background: Caucasian-associated ancestry cluster membership applied to around 76% of around 400 genotyped donors.

Findings and limits, study-wide: Later analysis reportedly placed an Asian-associated ancestry cluster below the approximately 680-donor mean in N-insertions. Later analysis showed most CMV-associated TCR beta chains appearing HLA-restricted.

On this clone itself: Antigen: not known.

The CDR3 is 14 residues long. Per germline, CDR1 MNHEY and CDR2 SVGAGI. With 0 bases clipped from V and 11 bases from J, the junction kept 5 bases outside the gene matches. The PCR had 60 Vbeta and 13 Jbeta primers. In the authors' workflow: Unique TCR beta chains totaled 65 million to 95 million in a later count, with some 10 million of them shared. Sequencing used immunoSEQ multiplex PCR; TCRdb keeps in-frame clones, though not all of them. That table is the source of V, J and clone size, and D and trimming were worked out from the DNA. The repertoire includes about 200,000 clones, 86% of them detected once, and around 0.34% sits in the top ten.

The material sequenced was PBMCs. This chain connects TRBV6-5 to TRBJ2-4; TRBD1 matches 9 bases. This clonotype was sampled from a woman aged 30 to 39 in good health and CMV-seronegative. CDR3 region: CASSYSTGGVVQYF. The CDR3, as DNA: TGTGCCAGCAGTTACTCGACAGGGGGGGTCGTTCAGTACTTC.